The clone carrying this TCR beta chain showed up just once. Its antigen is unidentified. These data belong to a study of cytomegalovirus exposure and HLA in healthy donors. Study results and caveats: Productive rates of about 87% or about 30% were seen for most TCR beta V segments in an earlier analysis. It was only CMV serostatus that was available as immune exposure information.

PCR involved 60 Vbeta and 13 Jbeta primers. Sequencing was performed with immunoSEQ multiplex PCR; in TCRdb, only in-frame clones are kept and a portion is missing. The sample has about 41,000 clones, about 85% seen once; the top ten hold around 3%. Sequenced input: PBMCs. The clonotype was recovered from a man aged 50-59 years in good health and CMV-seronegative.

CDR3 in DNA: TGTGCCACCAGCAGAGATTCCGCAGGGGATATCGATACGCAGTATTTT. Its translation: CATSRDSAGDIDTQYF. The chain has TRBV15 and TRBJ2-3, with D perhaps matching TRBD1 (6 bases). Trimming took off 0 bases at V and 6 bases at J, with 16 bases between the two ends. This CDR3 has 16 amino acids. Per the germline V gene, CDR1 is LNHNV and CDR2 is YYDKDF (reference sequence).